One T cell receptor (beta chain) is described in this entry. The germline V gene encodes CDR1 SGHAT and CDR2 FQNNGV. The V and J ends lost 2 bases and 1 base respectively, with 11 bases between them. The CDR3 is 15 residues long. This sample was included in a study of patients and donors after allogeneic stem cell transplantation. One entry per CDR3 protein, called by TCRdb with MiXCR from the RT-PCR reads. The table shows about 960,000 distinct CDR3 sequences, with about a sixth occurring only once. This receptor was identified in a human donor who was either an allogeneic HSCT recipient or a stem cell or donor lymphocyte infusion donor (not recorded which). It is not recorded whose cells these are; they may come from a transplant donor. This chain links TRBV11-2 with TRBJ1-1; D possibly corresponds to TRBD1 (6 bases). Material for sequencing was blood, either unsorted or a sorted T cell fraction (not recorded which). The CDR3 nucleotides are TGTGCCAGCAGCTTAATAAAGGGGGGGAACACTGAAGCTTTCTTT. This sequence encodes CASSLIKGGNTEAFF.